This TCR beta chain was identified during a study of blood T cell repertoires in COVID-19. At the level of the study: PBMCs, B-cell-depleted T cells, or T cells provided the cDNA or gDNA that made up the material.

Only in-frame clones appear in the TCRdb table, and some are missing; sequencing was by immunoSEQ multiplex PCR. The table records more than 300,000 clones, around 84% of them present only once. Those who participated ranged in age from about 18 to 89 years and resided in roughly 26 US areas. Two negative PCRs, clearance, or symptom resolution were required of recovered Cohort 3 donors. V lost 1 base, J lost 6 bases, and 10 bases stayed unmatched. The CDR3 covers 16 residues. The germline gives CDR1 LGHDT, CDR2 YNNKEL (reference sequence). V usage is TRBV3-1 (or the pseudogene TRBV3-2) and J usage is TRBJ2-7; TRBD1 matches 9 bases. The TCR originated in a man aged 25-45 years who had recovered from COVID-19. Sample: PBMCs or T cells enriched from blood (not recorded which). The CDR3 nucleotides are TGTGCCAGCAGCCAAGGGAAGACAGGGGGGGCCGTCGAGCAGTACTTC. This gives the protein CASSQGKTGGAVEQYF.